These 25 T cell receptor beta chains originate from one sample sequenced in a study of blood T cells in healthy people across ages. For the second PCR, which ran for 7 to 11 cycles, a sample-barcoded 5' primer and a J-beta primer mix were used. TCRdb re-called the 5' RACE reads with MiXCR, one entry per CDR3 protein. The table includes 800,000 or so distinct CDR3 sequences, 20% to 25% detected once. These records were also assigned to another study, of T cells of mothers and their children.

The sequencing input was blood. The receptors originated from a boy under 18 in good health.

A word on this clonotype: At one end, the junction sequence differs from germline, possibly due to a read error. V is TRBV20-1 and J is TRBJ2-4, with 11 positions matching TRBD2. The CDR3 covers 16 residues. The germline V gene encodes CDR1 DFQATT and CDR2 SNEGSKA (reference sequence). The CDR3 region is CSTRLAGGRAKNIQYF. DNA for the CDR3: TGCAGTACTAGATTAGCGGGGGGGCGTGCCAAAAACATTCAGTACTTC.

This clonotype turned up a few times. The genes are TRBV20-1 and TRBJ2-7; D unclear. CDR1 is DFQATT, CDR2 SNEGSKA, per germline (reference sequence). Trimming left V 6 bases short and J 1 base short, with 19 bases between. CDR3 length equals 15 residues. In nucleotides, the CDR3 is TGCAGTGCGGTCCCTGGGAAAGGCGGATCCTACGAGCAGTACTTC. Translated, it gives CSAVPGKGGSYEQYF.

Details on this clonotype: The junction does not match germline at one end; this may be a read error. The genes are TRBV15 and TRBJ1-4; D might be TRBD1 (6 bases). Germline V gene sequence: CDR1 LNHNV, CDR2 YYDKDF (reference sequence). There are 12 residues in the CDR3. The CDR3 sequence: CATTGWGERLFF. In nucleotides, the CDR3 is TGTGCCACAACAGGGTGGGGAGAAAGACTGTTTTTT. The variable domain in full, completed from reference TRBV15 and TRBJ1-4, reads DAMVIQNPRYQVTQFGKPVTLSCSQTLNHNVMYWYQQKSSQAPKLLFHYYDKDFNNEADTPDNFQSRRPNTSFCFLDIRSPGLGDTAMYLCATTGWGERLFFGSGTQLSVL.

This rearrangement joins TRBV11-2 to TRBJ2-1; 7 nucleotides agree with TRBD1. The CDR3 covers 18 residues. Per the germline V gene, CDR1 is SGHAT and CDR2 is FQNNGV. V dropped 3 bases and J dropped 1; count of bases not matched to a gene: 12. CDR3 nucleotide sequence: TGTGCCAGCAGCTTCCTCCTATCCGGGACAGTATCCTACAATGAGCAGTTCTTC. Residues: CASSFLLSGTVSYNEQFF.

This rearrangement joins TRBV25-1 to TRBJ1-2; D is ambiguous. The germline V and J ends were trimmed by 9 bases and 0 bases, with 5 bases remaining between them. CDR1 MGHDK and CDR2 SYGVNS come from the germline V gene. The CDR3 has 11 amino acids. In DNA form, the CDR3 reads TGTGCCAGTGTTACTAACTATGGCTACACCTTC. The encoded protein is CASVTNYGYTF.

The CDR3 loop reads CASSLEGGPDEQFF. The CDR3 nucleotides are TGTGCCAGCAGCTTGGAAGGGGGCCCTGATGAGCAGTTCTTC. The V call is TRBV5-6, the J call TRBJ2-1; 7 bases align to TRBD1. The V gene end was trimmed by 0 bases and the J gene end by 8 bases; junction bases not matched to a gene: 5. This CDR3 is 14 amino acids long. Germline assignment: CDR1 SGHDT and CDR2 YYEEEE.

This clonotype was recorded a few times. This chain joins TRBV7-6 and TRBJ2-7, with 12 bases fitting TRBD2. The CDR3 runs 18 residues. Germline V gene data show CDR1 as SGHVS and CDR2 as FNYEAQ. Trimming at V came to 5 bases and at J to 5 bases, leaving 16 bases not matched to a gene. The CDR3 loop is CASSPGSGVGLAGNEQYF. For the CDR3, the DNA is TGTGCCAGCAGCCCAGGAAGCGGGGTCGGACTAGCGGGAAACGAGCAGTACTTC.

The gene calls are TRBV12-5 and TRBJ1-4; 8 bases line up with TRBD1. Germline V gene data show CDR1 as LGHNT and CDR2 as FRNRAP. After removal of 4 bases from V and 5 bases from J, the junction contained 9 bases not matched to a gene. CDR3 length: 16 residues. The CDR3 region is CASGWAPGQENEKLFF. The CDR3 DNA reads TGTGCTAGTGGTTGGGCCCCGGGACAGGAGAATGAAAAACTGTTTTTT.

This clonotype was seen more than once but under ten times. The chain is built from TRBV15 and TRBJ2-7; TRBD2 aligns across 14 bases. The CDR3 loop spans 15 amino acids. V trimming: 5 bases; J trimming: 2 bases; junction bases outside the gene matches: 2. The germline V gene encodes CDR1 LNHNV and CDR2 YYDKDF (reference sequence). CDR3 loop: CATSGTSGGPYEQYF. CDR3 bases: TGTGCCACCAGCGGGACTAGCGGGGGACCCTACGAGCAGTACTTC.

Only a few counts were recorded for this clonotype. The rearrangement links TRBV15 to TRBJ1-1, with D hard to call. V lost 1 base and J 1 base, leaving 10 bases between the germline ends. CDR1 and CDR2 from the germline V gene are LNHNV and YYDKDF (reference sequence). This CDR3 has 15 amino acids. The chain's CDR3 is CATSRVLTENTEAFF. The CDR3 region has the DNA TGTGCCACCAGCAGAGTTTTGACGGAGAACACTGAAGCTTTCTTT.

This clonotype has just one count. The chain uses TRBV4-3 and TRBJ1-1; possibly TRBD1 for D (5 bases). The V end lost 0 bases, the J end lost 0 bases, and 14 bases lay between the germline ends. The CDR3 is made up of 17 amino acids. Germline-derived CDR1 and CDR2 are LGHNA and YSLEER. CDR3 region: CASSQDWPGLLNTEAFF. In DNA, the CDR3 is TGCGCCAGCAGCCAAGATTGGCCAGGGCTTTTGAACACTGAAGCTTTCTTT.

The chain links TRBV7-2 to TRBJ1-4; D not certain. The length of the CDR3 is 14 residues. Trimming removed 1 base at V and 7 bases at J, with 10 bases between. The germline CDR1 and CDR2 sequences are SGHTA and FQGNSA. The CDR3: CASSLGQATEKLFF. The CDR3, as DNA: TGTGCCAGCAGCTTAGGGCAGGCAACTGAAAAACTGTTTTTT. Full variable domain (rest looked up from reference TRBV7-2 and TRBJ1-4): GAGVSQSPSNKVTEKGKDVELRCDPISGHTALYWYRQSLGQGLEFLIYFQGNSAPDKSGLPSDRFSAERTGGSVSTLTIQRTQQEDSAVYLCASSLGQATEKLFFGSGTQLSVL.

This clonotype was seen more than once but under ten times. The chain carries TRBV5-1 and TRBJ2-1, with 8 positions matching TRBD1. With 4 bases clipped from V and 0 bases from J, the junction kept 3 bases outside the gene matches. The V gene's germline CDR1 is SGHRS and CDR2 YFSETQ. CDR3 size: 15 residues. This CDR3 is CASSKTGGSYNEQFF. For the CDR3, the DNA is TGCGCCAGCAGCAAAACAGGGGGCTCCTACAATGAGCAGTTCTTC. Variable domain in full (rest from reference TRBV5-1 and TRBJ2-1): KAGVTQTPRYLIKTRGQQVTLSCSPISGHRSVSWYQQTPGQGLQFLFEYFSETQRNKGNFPGRFSGRQFSNSRSEMNVSTLELGDSALYLCASSKTGGSYNEQFFGPGTRLTVL.

The chain carries TRBV11-2 and TRBJ2-2, with D uncertain. This CDR3 is built from 16 residues. The V gene's germline CDR1 is SGHAT and CDR2 FQNNGV. V lost 2 bases and J lost 1, with 11 bases in between. Written as DNA, the CDR3 is TGTGCCAGCAGCTTATTGGGCACTCGGAACACCGGGGAGCTGTTTTTT. As protein: CASSLLGTRNTGELFF.

V and J are TRBV5-1 and TRBJ2-7; D possibly corresponds to TRBD2 (5 bases). V lost 3 bases and J lost 6, with 16 bases in between. Germline CDR1 reads SGHRS; CDR2 reads YFSETQ. The CDR3 extends over 14 amino acids. The CDR3 region is CASSSTGFAGEQYF. The CDR3 DNA is TGCGCCAGCAGCTCGACGGGATTTGCTGGCGAGCAGTACTTC.

The CDR3, as DNA: TGTGCCAGCAGCCCCAATCGCGGGGATACCTACGAGCAGTACTTC. Translated: CASSPNRGDTYEQYF. The chain combines TRBV7-2 with TRBJ2-7, with TRBD2 as a possible D gene (6 bases). CDR3 length: 15 amino acids. V was trimmed by 5 bases and J by 2 bases, leaving 16 bases between them. Germline lookup yields CDR1 SGHTA and CDR2 FQGNSA.

This clonotype was counted many times. This chain uses TRBV29-1 with TRBJ2-1, with 15 bases matching TRBD2. The CDR3 consists of 16 residues. Germline CDR1 reads SQVTM; CDR2 reads ANQGSEA. V shed 7 bases, J shed 6 bases, and the junction held 10 bases outside the gene matches. This CDR3 reads CSAGLAGGRVVNEQFF. CDR3 bases: TGCAGCGCCGGACTAGCGGGAGGGCGGGTGGTCAATGAGCAGTTCTTC.

Only a few counts were recorded for this clonotype. V gene TRBV14 combines with J gene TRBJ2-3; a weak D match, TRBD1 (5 bases). V was pared by 3 bases and J by 0 bases, with 16 bases between. The CDR3 has 17 amino acids. Germline V gene lookup returns CDR1 SGHDN and CDR2 FVKESK. The CDR3 region has the DNA TGTGCCAGCAGCCAGAACCAGGGTTTCCCTAGCACAGATACGCAGTATTTT. Its protein is CASSQNQGFPSTDTQYF. The complete variable domain, with remaining parts taken from reference TRBV14 and TRBJ2-3, reads EAGVTQFPSHSVIEKGQTVTLRCDPISGHDNLYWYRRVMGKEIKFLLHFVKESKQDESGMPNNRFLAERTGGTYSTLKVQPAELEDSGVYFCASSQNQGFPSTDTQYFGPGTRLTVL.

This clonotype was observed a handful of times. The genes are TRBV20-1 and TRBJ2-3; D gene ambiguous. With 3 bases removed from V and 6 bases from J, the gap between germline ends came to 13 bases. Germline V gives CDR1 DFQATT, CDR2 SNEGSKA (reference sequence). The CDR3 extends over 13 amino acids. The CDR3, as DNA: TGCAGTGCTAGTCCGGTCTCCTCGGATACGCAGTATTTT. This gives the protein CSASPVSSDTQYF.

This clonotype was found a few times. The chain carries TRBV9 and TRBJ1-4; TRBD1 matches 9 bases. Trimming at V came to 2 bases and at J to 7 bases, leaving 6 bases not matched to a gene. The CDR3 has 15 residues. Germline-derived CDR1 and CDR2 are SGDLS and YYNGEE. The CDR3 loop is CASSVAAGQGEKLFF. The CDR3, as DNA: TGTGCCAGCAGCGTTGCCGCGGGACAGGGTGAAAAACTGTTTTTT.

The J gene is TRBJ2-1, the V gene TRBV6-6; D is ambiguous. Gene TRBJ2-7 matches the end of the DNA better, so the J call may be wrong. Germline V gene sequence: CDR1 MNHNY, CDR2 SVGAGI (reference sequence). CDR3 length: 16 residues. The CDR3 DNA reads as TGTGCCAGCAGTTATCACCCGCGAAATTCGCTCTACGAGCAGTACTTC. It yields the protein CASSYHPRNSLYEQYF.

This clonotype was observed a handful of times. The chain carries TRBV7-2 and TRBJ2-3, with D possibly matching TRBD2 (5 bases). With 5 bases removed from V and 5 bases from J, the gap between germline ends came to 14 bases. The germline gives CDR1 SGHTA, CDR2 FQGNSA. CDR3 length equals 14 residues. In DNA form, the CDR3 reads TGTGCCAGCAGCGGCAGAGGGCTCGGAGATACGCAGTATTTT. It yields the protein CASSGRGLGDTQYF.

This clonotype was recorded at least ten times. The chain couples TRBV5-1 to TRBJ2-2; unclear D gene. The germline CDR1 and CDR2 sequences are SGHRS and YFSETQ. Between the trimmed V and J ends, which lost 1 base and 4 bases, there was a span of 2 bases. The CDR3 loop spans 12 amino acids. This CDR3 reads CASSLFTGELFF. CDR3 nucleotide sequence: TGCGCCAGCAGCTTGTTCACCGGGGAGCTGTTTTTT.

The chain links TRBV27 to TRBJ2-1; TRBD1 is a possible D gene (5 bases). Trimming took 6 bases from V and 2 from J, leaving 14 bases between them. The CDR3 covers 15 residues. CDR1 is MNHEY and CDR2 is SMNVEV in the germline V gene (reference sequence). The DNA for the CDR3 is TGTGCCAGCAGCCCTGAAGGGGCTGCCTACAATGAGCAGTTCTTC. Amino acids: CASSPEGAAYNEQFF.

The table lists this clonotype with a few counts. The chain has TRBV6-2 or TRBV6-3 and TRBJ2-1; D is possibly TRBD2 (5 bases). V dropped 7 bases and J dropped 0 bases, with 16 bases sitting between them. Germline V gene data show CDR1 as MNHEY and CDR2 as SVGEGT. The CDR3 extends over 16 amino acids. DNA of the CDR3: TGTGCCAGCAAGGGAGACCGGCCGAGCTCCTACAATGAGCAGTTCTTC. Translating it yields CASKGDRPSSYNEQFF.